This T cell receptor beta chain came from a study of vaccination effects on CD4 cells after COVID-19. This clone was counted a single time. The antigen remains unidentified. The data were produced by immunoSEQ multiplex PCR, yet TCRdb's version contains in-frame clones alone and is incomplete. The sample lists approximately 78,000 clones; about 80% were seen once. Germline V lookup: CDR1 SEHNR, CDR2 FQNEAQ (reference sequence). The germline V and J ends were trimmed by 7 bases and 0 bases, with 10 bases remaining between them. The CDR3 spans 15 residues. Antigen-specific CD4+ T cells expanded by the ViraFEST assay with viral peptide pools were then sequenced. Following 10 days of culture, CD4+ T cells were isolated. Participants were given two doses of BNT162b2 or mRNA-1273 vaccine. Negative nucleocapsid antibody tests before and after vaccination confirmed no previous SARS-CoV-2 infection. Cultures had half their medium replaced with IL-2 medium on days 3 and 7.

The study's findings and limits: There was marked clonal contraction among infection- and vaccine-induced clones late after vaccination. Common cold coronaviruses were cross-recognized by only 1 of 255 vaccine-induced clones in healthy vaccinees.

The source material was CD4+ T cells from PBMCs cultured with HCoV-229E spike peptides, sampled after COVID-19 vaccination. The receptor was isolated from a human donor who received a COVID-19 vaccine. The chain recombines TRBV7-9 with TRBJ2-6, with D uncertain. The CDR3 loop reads CASNEILSGANVLTF. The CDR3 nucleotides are TGTGCCAGCAATGAGATACTCTCTGGGGCCAACGTCCTGACTTTC. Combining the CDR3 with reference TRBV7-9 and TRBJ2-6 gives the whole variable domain DTGVSQNPRHKITKRGQNVTFRCDPISEHNRLYWYRQTLGQGPEFLTYFQNEAQLEKSRLLSDRFSAERPKGSFSTLEIQRTEQGDSAMYLCASNEILSGANVLTFGAGSRLTVL.